This T cell receptor (beta chain) derives from a study of cytomegalovirus exposure and HLA in healthy donors. General observations from the study: Likely technical artifact: a cluster of highly shared sequence variants.

A note on this clone: Its antigen is currently unknown.

The CDR3 is made up of 16 amino acids. The germline V gene encodes CDR1 SGHRS and CDR2 YFSETQ. V was pared by 2 bases and J by 0 bases, with 7 bases of the junction left unmatched. The PCR contained 60 Vbeta and 13 Jbeta primers. Some clones are missing from TCRdb's copy, which holds only in-frame ones; the method was immunoSEQ multiplex PCR. The data contain 70,000 to 100,000 clones, roughly two thirds of them singletons. This cohort consisted of healthy bone marrow donors. Sequenced input: PBMCs. The clonotype originates from a woman in her forties or fifties in good health and CMV-seropositive. The chain carries TRBV5-1 and TRBJ1-2, with 7 bases matching TRBD1. The CDR3 DNA sequence: TGCGCCAGCAGCTTCTCCCCGGGGACAGCTAACTATGGCTACACCTTC. Protein sequence: CASSFSPGTANYGYTF.